The subject of this entry is one TCR beta chain. Its matching antigen is unknown. 10 ml of fresh peripheral blood supplied the PBMCs. Researchers amplified the TCR beta CDR3 regions from RNA transcripts. TCR CDR3 underwent first-round RT-PCR with the HTBI primer set. Each CDR3 protein gets one entry after TCRdb re-called the multiplex PCR reads with MiXCR. This sample carries 40,000 to 65,000 distinct CDR3 sequences, about half of them seen once, and the ten largest clones take 8% to 10%. The data belong to a study of T cells in Graves' hyperthyroidism and ophthalmopathy. Study-level background: Pretreatment peripheral blood was obtained at initial diagnosis. Overall study findings and caveats: Most thyroid clonotypes with frequency above 0.001 were detected in blood. The authors' 13 V-J model separated ophthalmopathy from stable hyperthyroidism.

Losses at the gene ends were 4 bases for V and 6 bases for J; bases not matched to a gene: 13. Germline V lookup: CDR1 SGHTA, CDR2 FQGNSA. The CDR3 runs 16 residues. The chain has TRBV7-2 and TRBJ2-3; 7 bases agree with TRBD2. This receptor was taken from a woman in her forties or fifties with Graves' ophthalmopathy. The sample consisted of blood. CDR3 nucleotides: TGTGCCAGCAGCTGGGAGGGTAGTGGGGTGTGGGATACGCAGTATTTT. Translating gives CASSWEGSGVWDTQYF.